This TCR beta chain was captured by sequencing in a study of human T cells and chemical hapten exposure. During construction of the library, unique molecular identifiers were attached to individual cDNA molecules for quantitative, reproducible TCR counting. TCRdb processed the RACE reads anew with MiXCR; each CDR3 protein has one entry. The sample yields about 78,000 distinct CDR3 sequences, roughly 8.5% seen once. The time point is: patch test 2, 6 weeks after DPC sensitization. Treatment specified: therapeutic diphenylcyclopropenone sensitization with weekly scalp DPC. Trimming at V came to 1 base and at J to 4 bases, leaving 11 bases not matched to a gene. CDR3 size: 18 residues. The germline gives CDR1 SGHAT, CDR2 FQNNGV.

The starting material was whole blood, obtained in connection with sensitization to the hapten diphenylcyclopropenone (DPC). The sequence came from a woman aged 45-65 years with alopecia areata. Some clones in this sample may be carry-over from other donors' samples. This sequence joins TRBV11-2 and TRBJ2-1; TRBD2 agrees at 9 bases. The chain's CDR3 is CASSLGEWTSDGYNEQFF. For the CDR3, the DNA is TGTGCCAGCAGCTTAGGGGAATGGACTAGCGACGGATACAATGAGCAGTTCTTC.